Below, 26 T cell receptor beta chains from the same sample are listed, as sequenced in a study of response to subunit inactivated influenza vaccine. Via MiXCR, TCRdb re-called the RT-PCR reads, giving one row per CDR3 protein. This table holds roughly 500,000 distinct CDR3 sequences, approximately 24% found once. Sequenced material: CD4+ T cells sorted from PBMCs, taken approximately 5 days after vaccination. The receptors derive from a man aged 50-60 years who received an inactivated influenza vaccine.

The V gene is TRBV20-1, the J gene TRBJ2-1, with D possibly being TRBD1 (5 bases). Germline CDR1 DFQATT, CDR2 SNEGSKA (reference sequence). The CDR3 spans 13 residues. Deletions cut 4 bases from V and 8 bases from J, with 15 bases between. CDR3 bases: TGCAGTGCTACCCGCCTGGGGCCACATGAGCAGTTCTTC. It yields the protein CSATRLGPHEQFF.

This clonotype appeared a few times. This sequence joins TRBV5-5 and TRBJ2-2, with D perhaps assigned TRBD1 or TRBD2 (5 bases each). V shed 4 bases and J shed 2 bases, with 15 bases lying between them. Germline CDR1 is SGHKS and CDR2 is YYEKEE (reference sequence). The CDR3 is 16 residues long. The CDR3 protein is CASSQERDGNTGELFF. The CDR3, as DNA: TGTGCCAGCAGCCAGGAGAGGGACGGAAACACCGGGGAGCTGTTTTTT.

This clonotype appeared a single time. The chain links TRBV7-9 to TRBJ2-2; TRBD1 matches 7 bases. Germline trimming cut 3 bases from V and 2 bases from J; bases unmatched to any gene: 9. CDR1 and CDR2 (germline): SEHNR, FQNEAQ (reference sequence). CDR3 size: 17 residues. In DNA, the CDR3 is TGTGCCAGCAGCTTTGCAAGACAGGGACGAAACACCGGGGAGCTGTTTTTT. This translates into CASSFARQGRNTGELFF.

This chain joins TRBV2 and TRBJ2-5; the D gene is possibly TRBD2 (5 bases). V lost 7 bases, J lost 2 bases, and 11 bases lay in between. The length of the CDR3 is 13 residues. Germline V gene sequence: CDR1 SNHLY, CDR2 FYNNEI. The CDR3 is CASTRGWQETQYF. The CDR3 DNA reads as TGTGCCAGCACTCGAGGGTGGCAAGAGACCCAGTACTTC.

The chain uses TRBV6-5 and TRBJ2-6, with D possibly TRBD2 on 5 matching bases. The germline V gene encodes CDR1 MNHEY and CDR2 SVGAGI. V was trimmed by 0 bases and J by 0 bases, leaving 9 bases between them. The CDR3 covers 17 residues. Here the CDR3 DNA reads TGTGCCAGCAGTTACTCCGGGGTATACTCTGGGGCCAACGTCCTGACTTTC. This translates into CASSYSGVYSGANVLTF.

The rearrangement links TRBV30 to TRBJ2-5; possibly TRBD2 for D (5 bases). The V end lost 1 base, the J end lost 5 bases, and 14 bases lay between the germline ends. Germline V CDR1 and CDR2: GTSNPN, SVGIG (reference sequence). This CDR3 has 14 amino acids. The CDR3 sequence: CAWSGHPRGETQYF. CDR3 in DNA: TGTGCCTGGAGTGGACACCCACGAGGGGAGACCCAGTACTTC.

This clonotype was observed a handful of times. The J gene is TRBJ2-7, the V gene TRBV20-1; 11 bases are a match to TRBD2. CDR3 length equals 14 residues. From germline, CDR1 is DFQATT and CDR2 SNEGSKA (reference sequence). The trim removed 6 bases at V and 3 bases at J, leaving 7 bases unmatched. CDR3 in DNA: TGCAGTGCCGGGGGAACTAGCGGGGGCTACGAGCAGTACTTC. Its protein product is CSAGGTSGGYEQYF.

V is TRBV12-3 or TRBV12-4 and J is TRBJ2-2, with D perhaps being TRBD1 or TRBD2 (5 bases each). CDR3 length: 18 residues. Trimming removed 6 bases from V and 2 bases from J, with 22 bases in between. For the CDR3, the DNA is TGTGCCAGCAGGATAGGAGATGGGACCAGATTCAACACCGGGGAGCTGTTTTTT. It translates to CASRIGDGTRFNTGELFF.

The chain couples TRBV20-1 to TRBJ2-7; no clear D. The CDR3 length is 14 residues. The V gene's germline CDR1 is DFQATT and CDR2 SNEGSKA (reference sequence). Between the trimmed V and J ends, which lost 3 bases and 1 base, there was a span of 13 bases. The DNA of the CDR3 is TGCAGTGCTAGGGCAGAAGCTATATCCTACGAGCAGTACTTC. Amino acid sequence: CSARAEAISYEQYF.

The rearrangement joins TRBV6-1 to TRBJ1-1; TRBD1 agrees at 7 bases. Germline V lookup: CDR1 MNHNS, CDR2 SASEGT. The CDR3 is 13 residues long. V lost 6 bases to trimming and J lost 5 bases; unmatched junction nucleotides: 6. The CDR3 protein is CASRDREYTEAFF. The CDR3 nucleotides read TGTGCCAGCAGAGACAGGGAGTATACTGAAGCTTTCTTT.

This chain connects TRBV7-2 to TRBJ2-1; no clear D. Germline-derived CDR1 and CDR2 are SGHTA and FQGNSA. CDR3 length: 16 residues. Trimming stripped 0 bases from V and 0 bases from J, with 9 bases between. The DNA for the CDR3 is TGTGCCAGCAGCTTAGCCGAGCTAAGCTCCTACAATGAGCAGTTCTTC. This codes for CASSLAELSSYNEQFF.

The rearrangement uses TRBV5-5 and TRBJ2-7; D may match TRBD1 or TRBD2 (5 bases each). Per the germline V gene, CDR1 is SGHKS and CDR2 is YYEKEE (reference sequence). The CDR3 spans 17 residues. The V end lost 0 bases, the J end lost 0 bases, and 16 bases lay between the germline ends. The chain's CDR3 is CASSLDGTVEPSYEQYF. DNA of the CDR3: TGTGCCAGCAGCTTGGATGGGACCGTCGAACCCTCCTACGAGCAGTACTTC.

This clonotype has just a few counts. The rearrangement uses TRBV5-1 and TRBJ2-7, with 8 nucleotides matching TRBD1. V shed 4 bases, J shed 1 base, and the junction held 10 bases outside the gene matches. This CDR3 has 16 amino acids. Germline V lookup: CDR1 SGHRS, CDR2 YFSETQ. The CDR3 reads CASSIGTGWISYEQYF. CDR3 DNA sequence: TGCGCCAGCAGCATAGGGACAGGTTGGATTTCCTACGAGCAGTACTTC.

This clonotype occurred a few times. The chain employs TRBV4-3 and TRBJ2-7; a possible D gene is TRBD2 (6 bases). This CDR3 comprises 14 residues. Trimming left V 3 bases short and J 3 bases short, with 12 bases between. Germline values: CDR1 LGHNA, CDR2 YSLEER. The CDR3 DNA reads TGCGCCAGCAGCCACCGGGACTCGATCTACGAGCAGTACTTC. It specifies CASSHRDSIYEQYF.

The V gene is TRBV10-2, the J gene TRBJ1-5; D is unclear. The ends were cut back, 8 bases at V and 4 bases at J, with 12 bases in the middle. Looked up from germline, CDR1 is WSHSY and CDR2 is SAAADI. The CDR3 extends over 13 amino acids. The CDR3 DNA is TGCGCCAGCGACCACACCGAAAATCAGCCCCAGCATTTT. This sequence encodes CASDHTENQPQHF.

The genes are TRBV5-1 and TRBJ2-1; 10 bases fit TRBD2. V shed 3 bases and J 4 bases; nucleotides not matched to a gene: 7. The CDR3 consists of 16 residues. From germline, CDR1 is SGHRS and CDR2 YFSETQ. CDR3 nucleotide sequence: TGCGCCAGCAGCTGGTTAGCGGGAGGCGGGTACAATGAGCAGTTCTTC. Translating it yields CASSWLAGGGYNEQFF.

In its sample, this clonotype was seen a few times. The chain links TRBV12-3 or TRBV12-4 to TRBJ2-5; 10 bases are a match to TRBD1. Unmatched junction bases numbered 6, after V lost 4 bases and J lost 4 bases. The CDR3 loop spans 15 amino acids. This CDR3 reads CASSSPGQGIETQYF. Here the CDR3 DNA reads TGTGCCAGCAGTTCCCCGGGACAGGGGATAGAGACCCAGTACTTC.

The chain uses TRBV7-2 and TRBJ2-1; 8 bases line up with TRBD2. The germline V gene encodes CDR1 SGHTA and CDR2 FQGNSA. Trimming at V came to 11 bases and at J to 3 bases, leaving 12 bases not matched to a gene. The CDR3 is made up of 15 amino acids. The CDR3 DNA sequence: TGTGCCTGCGGGGTGGCGGGGGGATACTACAATGAGCAGTTCTTC. Protein sequence: CACGVAGGYYNEQFF.

This clonotype was counted a few times. The V and J genes are TRBV7-6 and TRBJ2-5; 8 nucleotides agree with TRBD2. Looked up from germline, CDR1 is SGHVS and CDR2 is FNYEAQ. CDR3 size: 13 residues. V lost 5 bases, J lost 9 bases, and 8 bases stayed unmatched. The CDR3 coding sequence is TGTGCCAGCAGCGCAAACCGGGGGGGTCCCCAGTACTTC. It specifies CASSANRGGPQYF.

This chain connects TRBV5-5 to TRBJ1-2; D might be TRBD1 (6 bases). Germline-derived CDR1 and CDR2 are SGHKS and YYEKEE (reference sequence). V lost 1 base and J lost 2, with 12 bases in between. CDR3 length: 15 amino acids. This CDR3 reads CASSLSGDTNYGYTF. In DNA, the CDR3 is TGTGCCAGCAGCTTGTCAGGGGACACCAACTATGGCTACACCTTC.

The J gene is TRBJ2-3, the V gene TRBV20-1; 9 bases line up with TRBD1. The germline V gene has CDR1 DFQATT and CDR2 SNEGSKA (reference sequence). J was trimmed by 2 bases and V by 2 bases; bases with no gene match: 11. CDR3 length: 17 amino acids. The CDR3 region is CSARPQPGQGHTDTQYF. The CDR3 DNA sequence: TGCAGTGCTAGACCACAGCCGGGACAGGGCCACACAGATACGCAGTATTTT.

The chain is built from TRBV12-3 or TRBV12-4 and TRBJ2-7; D may be TRBD2 (5 bases). The V and J ends lost 5 bases and 2 bases respectively, with 13 bases between them. This CDR3 region has 14 residues. The CDR3 region is CASSPPGIPYEQYF. The CDR3 DNA sequence: TGTGCCAGCAGTCCTCCGGGGATCCCCTACGAGCAGTACTTC.

This clonotype was seen more than once but under ten times. The V and J genes are TRBV12-3 or TRBV12-4 and TRBJ2-7; TRBD1 matches at 7 bases. The length of the CDR3 is 15 residues. The V and J ends lost 3 bases and 3 bases, in that order; junction bases with no gene match: 8. The CDR3 DNA follows: TGTGCCAGCAGTTTTACCGGGACAGTCATCTACGAGCAGTACTTC. Residues: CASSFTGTVIYEQYF.

This clonotype appeared a few times. The chain uses TRBV20-1 and TRBJ2-5; TRBD2 might be the D (5 bases). The V and J ends lost 7 bases and 4 bases respectively, with 10 bases between them. Per the germline V gene, CDR1 is DFQATT and CDR2 is SNEGSKA (reference sequence). This CDR3 is built from 11 residues. In nucleotides, the CDR3 is TGCAGTGGGAGGTTTAGAGAGACCCAGTACTTC. This encodes CSGRFRETQYF.

This rearrangement joins TRBV30 to TRBJ2-5, with 7 bases aligning to TRBD2. Germline values: CDR1 GTSNPN, CDR2 SVGIG (reference sequence). This CDR3 spans 11 amino acids. Trimming at V came to 5 bases and at J to 6 bases, leaving 3 bases not matched to a gene. The CDR3 nucleotides read TGTGCCTGGGGACTAGAACAGACCCAGTACTTC. This encodes CAWGLEQTQYF.

The chain carries TRBV30 and TRBJ1-1; 7 bases agree with TRBD1. This CDR3 has 13 residues. The ends lost 2 bases at V and 6 bases at J; junction bases unmatched: 6. Germline-derived CDR1 and CDR2 are GTSNPN and SVGIG (reference sequence). The CDR3 nucleotides are TGTGCCTGGAGTCGACAGGGAGGGTCTGAAGCTTTCTTT. Protein sequence: CAWSRQGGSEAFF.